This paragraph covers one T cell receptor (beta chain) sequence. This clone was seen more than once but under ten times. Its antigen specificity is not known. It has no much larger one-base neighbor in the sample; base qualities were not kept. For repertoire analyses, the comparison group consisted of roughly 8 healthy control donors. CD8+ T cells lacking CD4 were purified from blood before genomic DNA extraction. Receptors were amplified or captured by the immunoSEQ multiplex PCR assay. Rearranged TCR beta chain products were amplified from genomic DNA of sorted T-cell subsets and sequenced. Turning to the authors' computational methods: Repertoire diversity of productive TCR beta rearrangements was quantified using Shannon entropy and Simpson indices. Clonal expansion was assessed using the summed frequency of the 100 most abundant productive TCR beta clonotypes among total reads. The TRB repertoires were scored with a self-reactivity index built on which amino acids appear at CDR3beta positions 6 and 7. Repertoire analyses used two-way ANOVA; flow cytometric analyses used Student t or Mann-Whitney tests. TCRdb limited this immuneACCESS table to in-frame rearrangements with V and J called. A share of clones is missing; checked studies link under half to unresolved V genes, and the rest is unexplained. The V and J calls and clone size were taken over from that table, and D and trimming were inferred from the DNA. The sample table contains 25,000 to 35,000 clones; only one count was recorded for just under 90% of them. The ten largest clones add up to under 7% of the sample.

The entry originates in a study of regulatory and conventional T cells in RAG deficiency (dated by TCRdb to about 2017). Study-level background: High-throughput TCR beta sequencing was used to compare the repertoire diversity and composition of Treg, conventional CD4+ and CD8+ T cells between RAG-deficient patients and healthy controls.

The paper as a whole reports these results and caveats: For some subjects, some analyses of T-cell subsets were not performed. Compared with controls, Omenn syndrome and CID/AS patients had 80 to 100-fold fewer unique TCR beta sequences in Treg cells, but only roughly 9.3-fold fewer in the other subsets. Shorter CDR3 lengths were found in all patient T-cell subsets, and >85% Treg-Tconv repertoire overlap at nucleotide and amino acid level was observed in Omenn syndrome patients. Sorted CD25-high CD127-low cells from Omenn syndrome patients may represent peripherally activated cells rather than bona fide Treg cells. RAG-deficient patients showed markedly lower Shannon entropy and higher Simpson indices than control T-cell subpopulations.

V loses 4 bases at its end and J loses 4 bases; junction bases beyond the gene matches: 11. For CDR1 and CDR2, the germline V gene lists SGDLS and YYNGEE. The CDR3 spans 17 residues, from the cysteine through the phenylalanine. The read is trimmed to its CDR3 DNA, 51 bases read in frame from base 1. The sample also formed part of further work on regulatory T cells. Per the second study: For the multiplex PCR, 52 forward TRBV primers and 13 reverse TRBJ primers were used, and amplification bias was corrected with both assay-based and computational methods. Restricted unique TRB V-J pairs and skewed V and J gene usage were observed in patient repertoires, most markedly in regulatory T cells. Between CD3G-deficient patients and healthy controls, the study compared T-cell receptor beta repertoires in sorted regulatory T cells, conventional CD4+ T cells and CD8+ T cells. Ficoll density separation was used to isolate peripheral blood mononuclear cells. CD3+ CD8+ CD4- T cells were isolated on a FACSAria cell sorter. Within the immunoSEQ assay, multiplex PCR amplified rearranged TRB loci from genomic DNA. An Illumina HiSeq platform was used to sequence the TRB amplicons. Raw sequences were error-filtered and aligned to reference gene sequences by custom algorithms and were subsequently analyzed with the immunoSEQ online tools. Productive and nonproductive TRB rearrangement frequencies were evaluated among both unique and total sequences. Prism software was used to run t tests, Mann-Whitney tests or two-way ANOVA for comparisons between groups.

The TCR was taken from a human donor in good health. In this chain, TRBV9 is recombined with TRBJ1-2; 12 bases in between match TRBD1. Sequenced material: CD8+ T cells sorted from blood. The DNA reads TGTGCCAGCAGCCCAACCGGGACAGGGGGCTCGGCCTATGGCTACACCTTC. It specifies CASSPTGTGGSAYGYTF.